This T cell receptor (beta chain) was sequenced for a study of blood T cells in healthy people across ages. General study points: Strong correlation existed between TCR beta diversity and naive T cell percentage. Per million T cells, TCR beta diversity dropped about linearly as age rose. Unsorted PBMC input precluded a conclusive naive versus antigen-experienced comparison.

As to this clonotype: Its antigen is still unknown.

The V gene's germline CDR1 is LGHDT and CDR2 YNNKEL (reference sequence). The CDR3 spans 16 residues. Between the trimmed V and J ends, which lost 0 bases and 1 base, there was a span of 12 bases. With a J-beta primer mix and a sample-barcoded 5' primer, a second PCR ran about 6 to 11 cycles. TCRdb redid the calling of the 5' RACE reads with MiXCR, one entry per CDR3 protein. The table lists about a million distinct CDR3 sequences, approximately 49% of them singletons. Source material: blood. This rearrangement joins TRBV3-1 to TRBJ1-1; D is unresolved. The sequence was obtained from a man aged 25 to 45 in good health. CDR3 nucleotide sequence: TGTGCCAGCAGCCAAGAAAGAGGGCCCCAGAACACTGAAGCTTTCTTT. Amino acid sequence: CASSQERGPQNTEAFF.